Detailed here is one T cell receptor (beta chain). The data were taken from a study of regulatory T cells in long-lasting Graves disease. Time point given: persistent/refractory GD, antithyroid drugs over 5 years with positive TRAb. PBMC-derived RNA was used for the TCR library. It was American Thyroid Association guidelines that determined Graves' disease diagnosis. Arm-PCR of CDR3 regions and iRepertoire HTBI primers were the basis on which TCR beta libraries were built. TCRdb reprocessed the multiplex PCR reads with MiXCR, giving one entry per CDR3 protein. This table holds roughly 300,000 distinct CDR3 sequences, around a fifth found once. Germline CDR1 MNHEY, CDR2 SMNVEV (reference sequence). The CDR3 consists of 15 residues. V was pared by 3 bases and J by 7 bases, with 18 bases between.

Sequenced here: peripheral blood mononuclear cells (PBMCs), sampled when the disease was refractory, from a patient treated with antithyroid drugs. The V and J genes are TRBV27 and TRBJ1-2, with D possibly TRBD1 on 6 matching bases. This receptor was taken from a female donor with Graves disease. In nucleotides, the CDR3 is TGTGCCAGCAGTTTGGGGAGGGCAGGGGTGTTTGGCTACACCTTC. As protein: CASSLGRAGVFGYTF.